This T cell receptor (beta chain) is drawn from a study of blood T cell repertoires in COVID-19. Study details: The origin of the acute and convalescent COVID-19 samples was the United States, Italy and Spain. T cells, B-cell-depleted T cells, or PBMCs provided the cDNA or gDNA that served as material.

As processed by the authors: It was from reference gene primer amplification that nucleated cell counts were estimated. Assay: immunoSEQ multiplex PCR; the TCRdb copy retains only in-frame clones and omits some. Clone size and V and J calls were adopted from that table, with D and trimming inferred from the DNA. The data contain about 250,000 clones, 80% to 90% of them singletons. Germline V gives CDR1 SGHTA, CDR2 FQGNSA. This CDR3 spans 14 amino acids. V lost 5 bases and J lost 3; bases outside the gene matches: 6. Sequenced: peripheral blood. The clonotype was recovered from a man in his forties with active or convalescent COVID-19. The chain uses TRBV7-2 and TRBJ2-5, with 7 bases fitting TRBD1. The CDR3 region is CASSPGQLKETQYF. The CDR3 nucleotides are TGTGCCAGCAGCCCGGGACAGTTGAAAGAGACCCAGTACTTC.